Listed here are 19 T cell receptor beta chains from one sample, sequenced in a study of identical twins. MiXCR, run by TCRdb on the 5' RACE reads, gives a single entry per CDR3 protein. The sample records some 100,000 distinct CDR3 sequences, just under 6% being singletons. The sample was memory T cells sorted from blood. These receptors all come from a woman between 45 and 65 years old in good health.

This clonotype was seen repeatedly, ten times or more. The V gene is TRBV5-1, the J gene TRBJ1-2; 8 nucleotides align to TRBD1. V lost 4 bases to trimming and J lost 6 bases; unmatched junction nucleotides: 14. There are 16 residues in the CDR3. Germline V gene data show CDR1 as SGHRS and CDR2 as YFSETQ. This chain's CDR3 is CASSLLGQARFDGYTF. Written as DNA, the CDR3 is TGCGCCAGCAGCCTCTTGGGACAGGCGAGGTTTGATGGCTACACCTTC.

There are many counts of this clonotype. The CDR3 reads CAISDEDTQNTEAFF. DNA of the CDR3: TGTGCCATCAGTGATGAGGACACCCAGAACACTGAAGCTTTCTTT. The V gene is TRBV10-3, the J gene TRBJ1-1; perhaps TRBD1 as D (5 bases). V lost 3 bases and J 1 base, leaving 12 bases between the germline ends. Germline CDR1 and CDR2: ENHRY and SYGVKD. There are 15 residues in the CDR3.

This clonotype appeared many times. The V call is TRBV12-3 or TRBV12-4, the J call TRBJ1-3, with unresolved D. Trimming left V 3 bases short and J 8 bases short, with 14 bases between. The CDR3 is 14 amino acids. In DNA, the CDR3 is TGTGCCAGCAGTTTGGGAGGGCTCCTGGACACCATATATTTT. It translates to CASSLGGLLDTIYF.

This clonotype was detected ten times or more. The chain employs TRBV6-5 and TRBJ2-5; D ambiguous. This CDR3 has 12 amino acids. V lost 9 bases, J lost 2 bases, and 10 bases lay in between. Germline CDR1 is MNHEY and CDR2 is SVGAGI. This CDR3 reads CASGQIQETQYF. The CDR3 coding sequence is TGTGCCAGTGGGCAGATTCAAGAGACCCAGTACTTC.

Ten or more counts support this clonotype. This sequence joins TRBV29-1 and TRBJ2-3, with D perhaps assigned TRBD1 or TRBD2 (5 bases each). The CDR3 covers 16 residues. Trimming took 3 bases from V and 2 from J, leaving 18 bases between them. The germline CDR1 and CDR2 sequences are SQVTM and ANQGSEA. This CDR3 is CSVDSGASIHTDTQYF. The CDR3 DNA follows: TGCAGCGTTGACTCTGGGGCTAGCATTCACACAGATACGCAGTATTTT.

The chain carries TRBV5-1 and TRBJ2-5; D perhaps matches TRBD2 (5 bases). CDR3 length: 18 residues. The V end lost 0 bases, the J end lost 2 bases, and 20 bases lay between the germline ends. Germline assignment: CDR1 SGHRS and CDR2 YFSETQ. Written as DNA, the CDR3 is TGCGCCAGCAGCTTGGGAACGGGAACCGGAGCGAAACAAGAGACCCAGTACTTC. Protein product: CASSLGTGTGAKQETQYF.

This clonotype was seen many times. The gene calls are TRBV11-2 and TRBJ1-1; the D is unclear. The CDR3 runs 12 residues. The ends were cut back, 1 base at V and 7 bases at J, with 7 bases in the middle. Germline V gene data show CDR1 as SGHAT and CDR2 as FQNNGV. The CDR3, as DNA: TGTGCCAGCAGCTTAGTCCAGTATGAAGCTTTCTTT. Translating gives CASSLVQYEAFF.

The chain employs TRBV11-3 and TRBJ2-2; D gene unclear. V was trimmed by 3 bases and J by 4 bases, leaving 6 bases between them. This CDR3 is 13 amino acids long. Germline V gene data show CDR1 as SGHNT and CDR2 as YENEEA. DNA for the CDR3: TGTGCCAGCAGCTTTTACAGCACCGGGGAGCTGTTTTTT. This codes for CASSFYSTGELFF.

This clonotype was seen at least ten times. The chain uses TRBV2 and TRBJ2-7; 8 bases line up with TRBD1. V lost 4 bases to trimming and J lost 5 bases; unmatched junction nucleotides: 1. Germline V gives CDR1 SNHLY, CDR2 FYNNEI. The CDR3 is 12 amino acids. CDR3 nucleotides: TGTGCCAGCAGTGTGACAGGGGACGAGCAGTACGTC. Protein: CASSVTGDEQYV.

This clonotype appeared many times. The chain combines TRBV6-1 with TRBJ1-1; D remains unclear. CDR3 length: 13 residues. V gave up 6 bases and J gave up 4 bases, with 12 bases separating them. CDR1 is MNHNS, CDR2 SASEGT, per germline. The CDR3 region has the DNA TGTGCCAGCAGCCTGACACTTAGCACTGAAGCTTTCTTT. Amino acids: CASSLTLSTEAFF.

This clonotype was seen many times. V gene TRBV29-1 combines with J gene TRBJ2-3; 12 positions agree with TRBD2. Germline values: CDR1 SQVTM, CDR2 ANQGSEA. The CDR3 extends over 16 amino acids. Unmatched junction bases numbered 11, after V lost 6 bases and J lost 4 bases. The CDR3 reads CSVRGLSSGRADTQYF. The CDR3 DNA follows: TGCAGCGTCAGGGGCCTTTCTAGCGGGAGGGCAGATACGCAGTATTTT.

On this clonotype itself: A read error is likely, as this CDR3 ends without the conserved phenylalanine or tryptophan. The chain combines TRBV6-1 with TRBJ2-5; D ambiguous. V was pared by 0 bases and J by 5 bases, with 13 bases between. Germline-derived CDR1 and CDR2 are MNHNS and SASEGT. The CDR3 consists of 15 residues. CDR3 sequence: CASSEASLDYETQYL. CDR3 DNA: TGTGCCAGCAGTGAAGCGAGTTTGGATTACGAGACCCAGTACTTG.

This clonotype was recorded many times. This chain uses TRBV5-1 with TRBJ2-1; a weak D match, TRBD2 (6 bases). The germline gives CDR1 SGHRS, CDR2 YFSETQ. CDR3 size: 14 residues. V lost 6 bases and J lost 8, with 18 bases in between. CDR3 sequence reads: CASTFLAARDEQFF. The CDR3 DNA sequence: TGCGCCAGCACCTTCTTAGCGGCTCGCGATGAGCAGTTCTTC.

Ten or more counts support this clonotype. V and J are TRBV5-1 and TRBJ2-7, with TRBD1 matching over 10 bases. V dropped 4 bases and J dropped 2; count of bases not matched to a gene: 18. The length of the CDR3 is 19 residues. Germline V lookup: CDR1 SGHRS, CDR2 YFSETQ. CDR3 in amino acids: CASSPGLWTGGEAPYEQYF. The CDR3 coding sequence is TGCGCCAGCAGCCCGGGCCTATGGACAGGGGGAGAAGCTCCCTACGAGCAGTACTTC.

This clonotype showed up just a few times. The chain links TRBV12-3 or TRBV12-4 to TRBJ2-7, with a tentative D call TRBD2 (6 bases). The CDR3 totals 15 residues. V lost 6 bases, J lost 3 bases, and 18 bases lay in between. This CDR3 reads CASRLQVGGNYEQYF. The CDR3 DNA sequence: TGTGCCAGCAGACTACAAGTGGGGGGTAACTACGAGCAGTACTTC.

This clonotype was picked up many times. The gene calls are TRBV11-1 and TRBJ2-2, with D possibly matching TRBD1 (6 bases). Germline CDR1 and CDR2: SGHAT and FQDESV (reference sequence). V was cut by 5 bases and J by 0 bases, with 10 bases left in between. The CDR3 has 15 amino acids. The CDR3 reads CASSAQGPNTGELFF. The CDR3 region has the DNA TGTGCCAGCAGCGCACAGGGACCGAACACCGGGGAGCTGTTTTTT.

This clonotype was seen ten or more times. This chain joins TRBV25-1 and TRBJ2-5, with TRBD2 matching 10 bases. Germline CDR1 reads MGHDK; CDR2 reads SYGVNS. V lost 3 bases and J lost 5; bases outside the gene matches: 9. The CDR3 has 16 amino acids. The chain's CDR3 is CASSDFLGTSDETQYF. The DNA for the CDR3 is TGTGCCAGCAGTGATTTTTTGGGGACTAGCGACGAGACCCAGTACTTC.

This clonotype has a count of ten or more. The chain employs TRBV3-1 and TRBJ2-1; D remains unclear. Trimming pared 4 bases from V and 6 bases from J, leaving 7 bases between. Looked up from germline, CDR1 is LGHDT and CDR2 is YNNKEL (reference sequence). The CDR3 spans 12 residues. CDR3 amino acids: CASSPMGNEQFF. The CDR3 coding sequence is TGTGCCAGCAGCCCCATGGGCAATGAGCAGTTCTTC.

The chain couples TRBV6-5 to TRBJ2-6; no firm D call. Deletions cut 6 bases from V and 4 bases from J, with 19 bases between. From germline, CDR1 is MNHEY and CDR2 SVGAGI. This CDR3 has 17 residues. As DNA, the CDR3 is TGTGCCAGCAGCCCATGGCGCGGTTCCGCAGGGGCCAACGTCCTGACTTTC. This encodes CASSPWRGSAGANVLTF.